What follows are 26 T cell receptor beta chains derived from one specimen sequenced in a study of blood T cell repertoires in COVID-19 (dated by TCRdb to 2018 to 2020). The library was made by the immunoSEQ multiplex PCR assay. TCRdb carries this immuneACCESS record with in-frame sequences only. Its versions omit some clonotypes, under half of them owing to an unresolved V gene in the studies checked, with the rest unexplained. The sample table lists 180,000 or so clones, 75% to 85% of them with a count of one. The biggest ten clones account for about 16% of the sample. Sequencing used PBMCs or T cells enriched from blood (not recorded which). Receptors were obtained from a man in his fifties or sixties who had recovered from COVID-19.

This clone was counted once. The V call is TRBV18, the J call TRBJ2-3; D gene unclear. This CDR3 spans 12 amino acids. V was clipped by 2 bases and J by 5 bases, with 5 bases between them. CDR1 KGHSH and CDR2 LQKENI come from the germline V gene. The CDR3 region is CASSPRRDTQYF. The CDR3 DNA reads TGTGCCAGCTCACCAAGGAGAGATACGCAGTATTTT.

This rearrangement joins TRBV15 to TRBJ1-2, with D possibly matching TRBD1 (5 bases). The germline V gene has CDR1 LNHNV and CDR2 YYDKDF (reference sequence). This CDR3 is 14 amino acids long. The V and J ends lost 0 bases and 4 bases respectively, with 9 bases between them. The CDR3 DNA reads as TGTGCCACCAGCAGAGAAGGGGCCCGCTATGGCTACACCTTC. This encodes CATSREGARYGYTF.

The CDR3 here is CASSPETTGAGYTF. In nucleotides, the CDR3 is TGTGCCAGTAGTCCCGAAACCACAGGGGCTGGCTACACCTTC. The chain uses TRBV19 and TRBJ1-2; 7 bases agree with TRBD1. Per the germline V gene, CDR1 is LNHDA and CDR2 is SQIVND (reference sequence). This CDR3 region has 14 residues. J was trimmed by 7 bases and V by 5 bases; bases with no gene match: 10. Variable domain in full (rest from reference TRBV19 and TRBJ1-2): DGGITQSPKYLFRKEGQNVTLSCEQNLNHDAMYWYRQDPGQGLRLIYYSQIVNDFQKGDIAEGYSVSREKKESFPLTVTSAQKNPTAFYLCASSPETTGAGYTFGSGTRLTVV.

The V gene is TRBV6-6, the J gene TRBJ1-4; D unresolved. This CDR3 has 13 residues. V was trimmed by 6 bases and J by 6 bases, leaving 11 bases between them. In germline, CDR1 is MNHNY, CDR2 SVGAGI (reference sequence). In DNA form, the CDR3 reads TGTGCCAGCAGGGGGAGCACGGATGAAAAACTGTTTTTT. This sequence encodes CASRGSTDEKLFF.

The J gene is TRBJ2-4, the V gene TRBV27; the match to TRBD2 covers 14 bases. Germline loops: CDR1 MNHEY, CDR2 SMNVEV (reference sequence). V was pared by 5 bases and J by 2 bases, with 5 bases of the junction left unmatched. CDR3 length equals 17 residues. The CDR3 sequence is CASSTTSGGATKNIQYF. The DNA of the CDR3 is TGTGCCAGCAGTACGACTAGCGGGGGGGCGACCAAAAACATTCAGTACTTC.

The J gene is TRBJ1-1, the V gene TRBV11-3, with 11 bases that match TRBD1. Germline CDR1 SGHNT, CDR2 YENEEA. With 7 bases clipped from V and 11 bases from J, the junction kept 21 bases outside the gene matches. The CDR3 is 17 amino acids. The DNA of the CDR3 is TGTGCCAGCATCAGTTCCGGGACAGGGGGTTCCAATAAAGGGGCTTTCTTT. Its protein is CASISSGTGGSNKGAFF.

Here the CDR3 reads CASSRDRVVSPLHF. CDR3 in DNA: TGTGCCAGCAGCCGGGACAGGGTTGTTTCACCCCTCCACTTT. This chain joins TRBV27 and TRBJ1-6, with 9 bases fitting TRBD1. Per the germline V gene, CDR1 is MNHEY and CDR2 is SMNVEV (reference sequence). The CDR3 is 14 residues long. The ends lost 6 bases at V and 9 bases at J; junction bases unmatched: 6.

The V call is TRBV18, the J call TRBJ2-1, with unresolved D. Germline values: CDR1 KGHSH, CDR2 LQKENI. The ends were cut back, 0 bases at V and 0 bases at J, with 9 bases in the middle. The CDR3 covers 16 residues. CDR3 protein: CASSPPALSSYNEQFF. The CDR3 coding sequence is TGTGCCAGCTCACCACCCGCACTATCCTCCTACAATGAGCAGTTCTTC.

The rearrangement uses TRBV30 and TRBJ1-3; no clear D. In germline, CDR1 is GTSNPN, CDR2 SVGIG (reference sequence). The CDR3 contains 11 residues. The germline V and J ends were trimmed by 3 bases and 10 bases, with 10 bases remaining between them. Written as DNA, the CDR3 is TGTGCCTGGAGCATTGGAGGGACCATATATTTT. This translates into CAWSIGGTIYF. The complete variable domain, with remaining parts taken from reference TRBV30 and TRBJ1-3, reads SQTIHQWPATLVQPVGSPLSLECTVEGTSNPNLYWYRQAAGRGLQLLFYSVGIGQISSEVPQNLSASRPQDRQFILSSKKLLLSDSGFYLCAWSIGGTIYFGEGSWLTVV.

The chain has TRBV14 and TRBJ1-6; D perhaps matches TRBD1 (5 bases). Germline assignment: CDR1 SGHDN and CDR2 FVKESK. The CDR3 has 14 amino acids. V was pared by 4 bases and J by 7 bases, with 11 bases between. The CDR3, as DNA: TGTGCCAGCAGCCGACAGCCCTCCAATTCACCCCTCCACTTT. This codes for CASSRQPSNSPLHF.

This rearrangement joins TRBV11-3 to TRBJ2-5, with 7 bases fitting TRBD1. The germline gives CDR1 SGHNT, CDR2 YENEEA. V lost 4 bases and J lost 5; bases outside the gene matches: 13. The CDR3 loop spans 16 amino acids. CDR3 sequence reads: CASSSEGGARFETQYF. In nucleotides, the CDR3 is TGTGCCAGCAGCTCTGAAGGGGGCGCGCGTTTTGAGACCCAGTACTTC.

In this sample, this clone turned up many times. The CDR3 DNA follows: TGTGCCAGCAGCTCCACAGGGGGTGCGTATGGCTACACCTTC. The encoded protein is CASSSTGGAYGYTF. The genes are TRBV7-3 and TRBJ1-2; 8 positions match TRBD1. This CDR3 is 14 amino acids long. V lost 4 bases to trimming and J lost 5 bases; unmatched junction nucleotides: 6. Germline values: CDR1 SGHTA, CDR2 FQGTGA.

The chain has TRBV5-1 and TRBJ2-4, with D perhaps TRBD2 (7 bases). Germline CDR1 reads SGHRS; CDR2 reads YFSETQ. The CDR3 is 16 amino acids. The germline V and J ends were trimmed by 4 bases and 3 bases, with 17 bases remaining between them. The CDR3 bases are TGCGCCAGCAGCCCCGAGGTAGGGGGGGGCAAAAACATTCAGTACTTC. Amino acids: CASSPEVGGGKNIQYF.

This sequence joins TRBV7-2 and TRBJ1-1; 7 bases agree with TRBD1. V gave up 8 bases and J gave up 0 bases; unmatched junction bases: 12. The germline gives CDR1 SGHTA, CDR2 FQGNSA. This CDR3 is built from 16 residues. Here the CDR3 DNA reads TGTGCCAGCCGCTCGGACAGGCGCTCGATGAACACTGAAGCTTTCTTT. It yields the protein CASRSDRRSMNTEAFF. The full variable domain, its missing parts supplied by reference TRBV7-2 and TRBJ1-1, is GAGVSQSPSNKVTEKGKDVELRCDPISGHTALYWYRQSLGQGLEFLIYFQGNSAPDKSGLPSDRFSAERTGGSVSTLTIQRTQQEDSAVYLCASRSDRRSMNTEAFFGQGTRLTVV.

The CDR3 spells CASSKGGSGETQYF. The CDR3 coding sequence is TGTGCCAGCAGCAAGGGGGGGTCCGGGGAGACCCAGTACTTC. The chain recombines TRBV3-1 (or the pseudogene TRBV3-2) with TRBJ2-5; D possibly corresponds to TRBD2 (7 bases). V shed 5 bases and J shed 5 bases, with 15 bases lying between them. The CDR3 is made up of 14 amino acids. Germline V CDR1 and CDR2: LGHDT, YNNKEL (reference sequence).

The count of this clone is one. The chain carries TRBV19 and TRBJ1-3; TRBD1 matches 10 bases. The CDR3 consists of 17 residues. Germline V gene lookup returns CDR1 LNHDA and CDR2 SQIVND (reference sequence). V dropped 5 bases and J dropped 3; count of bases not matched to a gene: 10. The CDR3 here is CASSPGDRGQSGNTIYF. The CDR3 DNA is TGTGCCAGTAGTCCCGGCGACAGGGGGCAAAGTGGAAACACCATATATTTT.

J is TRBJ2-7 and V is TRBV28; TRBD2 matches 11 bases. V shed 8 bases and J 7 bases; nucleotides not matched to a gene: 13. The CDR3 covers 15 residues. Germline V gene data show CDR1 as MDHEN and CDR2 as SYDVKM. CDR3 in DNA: TGTGCCAGCCTACTCCTAGCGGGGGGCTCGTGGGAGCAGTACTTC. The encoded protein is CASLLLAGGSWEQYF.

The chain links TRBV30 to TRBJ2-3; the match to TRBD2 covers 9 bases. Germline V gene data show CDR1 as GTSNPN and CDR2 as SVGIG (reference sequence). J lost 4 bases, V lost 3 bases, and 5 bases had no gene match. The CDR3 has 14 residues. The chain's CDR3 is CAWRVAGGADTQYF. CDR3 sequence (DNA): TGTGCCTGGAGGGTGGCGGGGGGGGCAGATACGCAGTATTTT.

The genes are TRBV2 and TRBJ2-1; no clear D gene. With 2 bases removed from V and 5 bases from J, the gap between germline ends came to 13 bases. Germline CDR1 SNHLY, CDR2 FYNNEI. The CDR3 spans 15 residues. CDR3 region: CASSERRGQNNEQFF. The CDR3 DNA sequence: TGTGCCAGCAGTGAAAGGAGAGGCCAAAACAATGAGCAGTTCTTC.

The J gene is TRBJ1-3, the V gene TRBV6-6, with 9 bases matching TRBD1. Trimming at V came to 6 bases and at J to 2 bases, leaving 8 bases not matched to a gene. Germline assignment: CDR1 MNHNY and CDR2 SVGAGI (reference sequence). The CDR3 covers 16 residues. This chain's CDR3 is CASRLTRQGAGNTIYF. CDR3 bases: TGTGCCAGCAGACTAACCCGACAGGGGGCTGGAAACACCATATATTTT.

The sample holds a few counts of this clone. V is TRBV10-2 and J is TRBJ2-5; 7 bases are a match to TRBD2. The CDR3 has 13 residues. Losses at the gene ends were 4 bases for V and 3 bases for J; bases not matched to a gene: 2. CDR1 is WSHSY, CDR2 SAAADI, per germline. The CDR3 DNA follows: TGCGCCAGCAGTGGGGCGGGGGAAGAGACCCAGTACTTC. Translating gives CASSGAGEETQYF.

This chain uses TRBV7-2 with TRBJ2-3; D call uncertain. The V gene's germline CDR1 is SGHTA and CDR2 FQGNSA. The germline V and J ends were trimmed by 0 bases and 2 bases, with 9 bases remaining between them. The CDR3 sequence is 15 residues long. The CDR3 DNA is TGTGCCAGCAGCTTAGCGGCCAACCCCACAGATACGCAGTATTTT. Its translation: CASSLAANPTDTQYF.

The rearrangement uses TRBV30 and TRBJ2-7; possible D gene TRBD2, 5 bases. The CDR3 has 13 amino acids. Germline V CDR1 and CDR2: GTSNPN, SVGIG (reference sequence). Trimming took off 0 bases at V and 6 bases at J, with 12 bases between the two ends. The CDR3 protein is CAWSVDLRGEQYF. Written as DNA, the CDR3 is TGTGCCTGGAGTGTCGACCTCCGGGGCGAGCAGTACTTC.

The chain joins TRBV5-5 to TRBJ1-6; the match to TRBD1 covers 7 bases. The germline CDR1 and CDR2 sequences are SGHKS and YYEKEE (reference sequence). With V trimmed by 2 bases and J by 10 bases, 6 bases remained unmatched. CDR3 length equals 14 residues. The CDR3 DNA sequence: TGTGCCAGCAGCTTTCAGGGGGTGGGGTCACCCCTCCACTTT. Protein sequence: CASSFQGVGSPLHF.

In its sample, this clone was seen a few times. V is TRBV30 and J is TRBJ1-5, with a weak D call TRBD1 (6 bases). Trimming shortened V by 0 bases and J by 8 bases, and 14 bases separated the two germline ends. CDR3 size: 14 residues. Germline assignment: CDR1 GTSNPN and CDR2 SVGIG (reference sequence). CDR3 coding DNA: TGTGCCTGGAGTGTTTCGACAGGATCGGAGCCCCAGCATTTT. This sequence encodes CAWSVSTGSEPQHF.

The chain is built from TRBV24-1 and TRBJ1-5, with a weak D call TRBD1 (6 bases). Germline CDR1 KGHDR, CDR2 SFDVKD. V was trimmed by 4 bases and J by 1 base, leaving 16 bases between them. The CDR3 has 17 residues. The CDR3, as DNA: TGTGCCACCAGTGACCCCGGGAGGGGGAACAGCAATCAGCCCCAGCATTTT. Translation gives CATSDPGRGNSNQPQHF.